Below, 19 T cell receptor beta chains from the same sample are listed, as sequenced in a study of T cells in localized non-small cell lung cancer. Only in-frame clones appear in the TCRdb table, and some are missing; sequencing was by immunoSEQ multiplex PCR. The sample consists of 2,100 or so clones, approximately 31% of them appearing once. The sequencing used normal lung tissue next to the tumor, collected before any cancer treatment. These receptors all stem from an older male donor with stage I squamous cell lung carcinoma.

There are a few counts of this clone. The chain couples TRBV15 to TRBJ2-1, with TRBD2 identical over 12 bases. Germline CDR1 is LNHNV and CDR2 is YYDKDF (reference sequence). J lost 0 bases, V lost 3 bases, and 12 bases had no gene match. CDR3 length: 20 residues. The CDR3 spells CATSSQGLAGSHRSYNEQFF. The DNA of the CDR3 is TGTGCCACCAGCAGCCAGGGACTAGCGGGTAGCCATCGCTCCTACAATGAGCAGTTCTTC. The full variable domain, in which reference TRBV15 and TRBJ2-1 provide the parts outside the CDR3, is DAMVIQNPRYQVTQFGKPVTLSCSQTLNHNVMYWYQQKSSQAPKLLFHYYDKDFNNEADTPDNFQSRRPNTSFCFLDIRSPGLGDTAMYLCATSSQGLAGSHRSYNEQFFGPGTRLTVL.

The J gene is TRBJ2-7, the V gene TRBV6-8; D is unresolved. Per germline, CDR1 MNHGY and CDR2 SAAAGT. This CDR3 is built from 12 residues. The germline V and J ends were trimmed by 3 bases and 5 bases, with 8 bases remaining between them. CDR3 loop: CASSYPGNEQYF. The CDR3 DNA sequence: TGTGCCAGCAGTTATCCCGGAAACGAGCAGTACTTC.

V is TRBV28 and J is TRBJ1-4; perhaps TRBD1 as D (6 bases). The CDR3 has 16 residues. Germline lookup yields CDR1 MDHEN and CDR2 SYDVKM. Deletions cut 2 bases from V and 4 bases from J, with 14 bases between. CDR3 residues: CASSLRSRGINEKLFF. CDR3 in DNA: TGTGCCAGCAGTTTAAGGTCGAGGGGGATTAATGAAAAACTGTTTTTT.

The V and J genes are TRBV28 and TRBJ2-5; the D is unclear. The CDR3 contains 12 residues. V lost 3 bases to trimming and J lost 2 bases, with 4 bases between them. From germline, CDR1 is MDHEN and CDR2 SYDVKM. The DNA of the CDR3 is TGTGCCAGCAGTTTTATTCAAGAGACCCAGTACTTC. It is translated as CASSFIQETQYF. The full variable domain, in which reference TRBV28 and TRBJ2-5 provide the parts outside the CDR3, is DVKVTQSSRYLVKRTGEKVFLECVQDMDHENMFWYRQDPGLGLRLIYFSYDVKMKEKGDIPEGYSVSREKKERFSLILESASTNQTSMYLCASSFIQETQYFGPGTRLLVL.

The rearrangement joins TRBV19 to TRBJ2-1; D is ambiguous. CDR1 and CDR2 (germline): LNHDA, SQIVND (reference sequence). This CDR3 has 14 amino acids. Trimming removed 1 base from V and 1 base from J, with 5 bases in between. In nucleotides, the CDR3 is TGTGCCAGTAGTATAGCCAGTTCCTACAATGAGCAGTTCTTC. Translated: CASSIASSYNEQFF.

The V call is TRBV14, the J call TRBJ1-2, with a tentative D call TRBD1 (5 bases). V dropped 4 bases and J dropped 3 bases, with 9 bases sitting between them. Per germline, CDR1 SGHDN and CDR2 FVKESK. The CDR3 covers 13 residues. The CDR3 DNA reads as TGTGCCAGCAGCCGGGCAGGGCACTATGGCTACACCTTC. It yields the protein CASSRAGHYGYTF.

This clone was picked up a small number of times. The chain combines TRBV6-8 with TRBJ1-4; a possible D gene is TRBD1 (6 bases). Trimming took 6 bases from V and 4 from J, leaving 9 bases between them. CDR1 and CDR2 (germline): MNHGY, SAAAGT. CDR3 length: 13 residues. CDR3 DNA sequence: TGTGCCAGCAGCGACAGGATTAATGAAAAACTGTTTTTT. Translated: CASSDRINEKLFF.

For the CDR3, the DNA is TGCGCCAGCAGCCCGGGTACCTCCTACAATGAGCAGTTCTTC. It is translated as CASSPGTSYNEQFF. This chain links TRBV5-1 with TRBJ2-1; D is unclear. Germline loops: CDR1 SGHRS, CDR2 YFSETQ. This CDR3 spans 14 amino acids. The V end lost 4 bases, the J end lost 0 bases, and 8 bases lay between the germline ends.

In its sample, this clone was seen a few times. This chain joins TRBV29-1 and TRBJ2-1; 7 positions agree with TRBD2. Unmatched junction bases numbered 5, after V lost 6 bases and J lost 0 bases. The CDR3 totals 14 residues. CDR1 and CDR2 (germline): SQVTM, ANQGSEA. The CDR3, as DNA: TGCAGCGTACGGGGGGAAAGCTCCTACAATGAGCAGTTCTTC. It yields the protein CSVRGESSYNEQFF.

This clone was seen a handful of times. The rearrangement uses TRBV10-3 and TRBJ2-3; 8 bases are a match to TRBD2. This CDR3 contains 15 residues. Germline values: CDR1 ENHRY, CDR2 SYGVKD. The trim removed 0 bases at V and 4 bases at J, leaving 3 bases unmatched. As DNA, the CDR3 is TGTGCCATCAGTGAGTCAAGCGGGAGCGCAGATACGCAGTATTTT. Amino acid sequence: CAISESSGSADTQYF.

This clone is a singleton in its sample. The chain recombines TRBV23-1 with TRBJ1-1, with D possibly TRBD1 on 5 matching bases. TRBV23-1 is an ORF; its function is uncertain. The CDR3 spans 14 residues. Trimming stripped 1 base from V and 1 base from J, with 7 bases between. The CDR3: CASSQWDQNTEAFF. Here the CDR3 DNA reads TGCGCCAGCAGTCAATGGGACCAGAACACTGAAGCTTTCTTT.

This chain connects TRBV11-3 to TRBJ2-7; D is undetermined. The CDR3 has 14 amino acids. Germline values: CDR1 SGHNT, CDR2 YENEEA. V was cut by 1 base and J by 0 bases, with 7 bases left in between. The DNA for the CDR3 is TGTGCCAGCAGCTTAGGACATTTCTCCTACGAGCAGTACTTC. Translation gives CASSLGHFSYEQYF.

By share, this clone counts as medium-sized. This chain connects TRBV6-8 to TRBJ1-5, with a tentative D call TRBD1 (5 bases). With 6 bases removed from V and 4 bases from J, the gap between germline ends came to 7 bases. From germline, CDR1 is MNHGY and CDR2 SAAAGT. The CDR3 has 12 residues. The CDR3 here is CASSDSNQPQHF. In DNA, the CDR3 is TGTGCCAGCAGCGACAGTAATCAGCCCCAGCATTTT.

This clone was seen once. A junction end diverges from the germline sequence, so it may reflect a read error. This sequence joins TRBV14 and TRBJ2-5, with D uncertain. From germline, CDR1 is SGHDN and CDR2 FVKESK. CDR3 length equals 11 residues. This CDR3 reads CASSQSRAQYF. CDR3 in DNA: TGTGCCAGCAGCCAAAGTAGGGCCCAATACTTC.

This clone was observed a few times. The chain couples TRBV11-3 to TRBJ2-3; D uncertain. This CDR3 has 14 residues. CDR1 and CDR2 from the germline V gene are SGHNT and YENEEA. Trimming cost V 5 bases and J 6 bases, with 15 bases left between them. CDR3 bases: TGTGCCAGCAGCCGCTCCCGACTGGGGGATACGCAGTATTTT. Residues: CASSRSRLGDTQYF. Looking up the rest from reference TRBV11-3 and TRBJ2-3 gives the full variable domain: EAGVVQSPRYKIIEKKQPVAFWCNPISGHNTLYWYLQNLGQGPELLIRYENEEAVDDSQLPKDRFSAERLKGVDSTLKIQPAELGDSAVYLCASSRSRLGDTQYFGPGTRLTVL.

This clone was seen only a few times. The chain combines TRBV18 with TRBJ1-1; D call uncertain. The V gene's germline CDR1 is KGHSH and CDR2 LQKENI. V shed 0 bases and J shed 8 bases, with 10 bases lying between them. This CDR3 has 13 amino acids. CDR3: CASSPPMKREAFF. The CDR3 bases are TGTGCCAGCTCACCACCAATGAAGCGAGAAGCTTTCTTT.

This clone was counted a single time. The rearrangement uses TRBV19 and TRBJ2-1, with 8 bases matching TRBD2. The CDR3 runs to 15 residues. Unmatched junction bases numbered 2, after V lost 0 bases and J lost 4 bases. In germline, CDR1 is LNHDA, CDR2 SQIVND (reference sequence). CDR3 coding DNA: TGTGCCAGTAGTATAGAGGCTAGCGGGTACAATGAGCAGTTCTTC. Its protein is CASSIEASGYNEQFF. Full variable domain (rest looked up from reference TRBV19 and TRBJ2-1): DGGITQSPKYLFRKEGQNVTLSCEQNLNHDAMYWYRQDPGQGLRLIYYSQIVNDFQKGDIAEGYSVSREKKESFPLTVTSAQKNPTAFYLCASSIEASGYNEQFFGPGTRLTVL.

This chain joins TRBV29-1 and TRBJ2-3; weak D call: TRBD1 (6 bases). The CDR3 consists of 13 residues. Germline CDR1 is SQVTM and CDR2 is ANQGSEA. The V end was cut by 5 bases, the J end by 4 bases, with 13 bases between. CDR3 sequence (DNA): TGCAGCGTTAGTCAGGGGAGCGCAGATACGCAGTATTTT. Its protein is CSVSQGSADTQYF.

The rearrangement links TRBV28 to TRBJ1-5; D might be TRBD1 (5 bases). CDR1 and CDR2 from the germline V gene are MDHEN and SYDVKM. V lost 4 bases and J lost 3, with 10 bases in between. The CDR3 has 14 residues. CDR3 coding DNA: TGTGCCAGCAGTTGGGGGGGAGACAATCAGCCCCAGCATTTT. Translating it yields CASSWGGDNQPQHF.